Given below is one T cell receptor beta chain in context. This clone has at least ten counts. Its antigen is unknown. In this record, gene identifiers and germline sequences come from the mouse. With the read ending 4 residues before the CDR3 end, the germline J gene is used to fill in that end. The sample is drawn from a study of CD8+ T cells in alopecia areata (dated by TCRdb to 2017 to 2018). Turning to the overall study: Skin from C3H/HeJ donors with spontaneous alopecia (roughly 6-13 months old) was grafted onto female C3H/HeJ recipients aged about 7-11 weeks. immunoSEQ multiplex PCR using 35 Vbeta forward primers and 13 Jbeta reverse primers was used to amplify TCRbeta CDR3 regions. RNA was obtained with the PAXgene miRNA kit for fixed scalp, the miRNeasy kit for PBMCs, and the RNeasy kit for mouse skin. Scalp clonality was compared among normal scalp (n=4), patchy alopecia areata scalp (n=8), and alopecia totalis/universalis scalp (n=8). On the human side, TCRbeta sequencing was run on scalp tissue and on sorted CD4+ and CD8+ peripheral blood T cells from healthy controls and from alopecia areata patients with either patchy or totalis/universalis disease. In both human patients and the C3H/HeJ mouse model, the study applied high-throughput TCRbeta sequencing to look at T cell clonal expansion in alopecia areata.

The germline V gene gives CDR1 as NNHDY and CDR2 as SYVADS. V is pruned by 3 bases and J by 6 bases, leaving 5 bases of the junction without a gene match. Reading from cysteine to phenylalanine, the CDR3 counts 15 amino acids. The CDR3 was read in part: 33 bases, with the frame set at base 1. Receptor libraries were prepared by the immunoSEQ multiplex PCR assay. To provide template for TCR sequencing, every sample had RNA extracted and reverse transcribed into cDNA. First-strand cDNA was synthesized using SuperScript III with a 2:1 mix of oligo-dT and random hexamers. A synthetic immune receptor repertoire was used to assess amplification bias, and residual bias was removed computationally. Sequencing of the libraries was done on Illumina HiSeq with 60 bp reads that cover the CDR3, reading from J toward V. As for the authors' bioinformatics: Raw reads were preprocessed for error removal, and CDR3 was defined according to IMGT conventions as running from the conserved cysteine to phenylalanine. To get clonality, Shannon entropy was normalized by log2 of the number of productive unique TCRs and the result was subtracted from 1. CD4 or CD8 identity of scalp clones was inferred by cross-referencing scalp TCRbeta sequences with sorted blood CD4 and CD8 repertoires. Held by TCRdb, this immuneACCESS table contains in-frame sequences only and omits some clones. Under half of the omission traces to an unresolved V gene where checked; the cause of the rest is unknown. V and J calls and clone size come straight from that table; D and trimming were deduced from the DNA. The table notes around 100,000 clones here, none of them singletons. Of the sample, 15% to 20% falls within the top ten clones.

The investigation overall reported the following: Scalp TCR repertoire analysis is complicated because resident alphabeta T cells in normal human skin are also sequenced, whereas mouse skin is dominated by gammadelta T cells. Compared with normal scalp, lesional scalp, particularly in alopecia totalis/universalis, had higher clonality and more expanded CD8+ clones, which suggests antigenic drive. TCR sequences shared between patients were less clear than in mice, possibly partly because of HLA diversity in the patient population.

The receptor chain draws on TRBV13-3 and TRBJ2-1; the central 11 bases match TRBD1. What was sequenced was lesional skin. The sequence was obtained from a C3H/HeJ mouse with alopecia areata. Mice of this strain carry the MHC haplotype H2-k. The encoded CDR3 is CASSAGTGGRAEQFF. CDR3 DNA (partial): TGTGCCAGCAGTGCCGGGACAGGGGGTCGTGCT.